These T cell receptor beta chains were read from a single sample in a study of T cells in Graves' hyperthyroidism and ophthalmopathy. MiXCR, applied by TCRdb to the multiplex PCR reads, yields one record per CDR3 protein. Of 300,000 to 500,000 distinct CDR3 sequences detected, 15% appear once; the ten largest clones hold 32%. Sample: blood. The receptors were sampled from a woman aged 30 to 39 with Graves' hyperthyroidism. CDR3s include the opening cysteine and the closing phenylalanine or tryptophan. The D gene is left open where the match is weak. Clone size is stated in some rows and not others, as once, few, many or a class when expanded.

D: TRBD1
V: TRBV20-1
size: few
J: TRBJ1-2
DNA: TGCAGTGCTAGCGGACAGGCCGAAGCTGGCTACACCTTC
CDR3: CSASGQAEAGYTF

D: .
V: TRBV25-1
size: .
J: TRBJ2-7
DNA: TGTGCCAGCAGCCAGGGGTCCCACGAGCAGTACTTC
CDR3: CASSQGSHEQYF

D: .
V: TRBV2
size: many
J: TRBJ1-5
DNA: TGTGCCAGCAGTGGAGGGTTTAGCAATCAGCCCCAGCATTTT
CDR3: CASSGGFSNQPQHF

D: .
V: TRBV3-1
size: many
J: TRBJ1-5
DNA: TGTGCCAGCAGCCAGCGGCAGGGGAGTCAGCCCCAGCATTTT
CDR3: CASSQRQGSQPQHF

D: .
V: TRBV3-1
size: many
J: TRBJ2-7
DNA: TGTGCCAGCAGCCAAGGTAGCGGCACCTACGAGCAGTACTTC
CDR3: CASSQGSGTYEQYF

D: .
V: TRBV10-3
size: many
J: TRBJ1-2
DNA: TGTGCCATCAGTGACGGGGTTGACTATGGCTACACCTTC
CDR3: CAISDGVDYGYTF

D: TRBD1
V: TRBV20-1
size: many
J: TRBJ2-7
DNA: TGCAGTGGTCGCACAGGGGGTCGATCGAACGAGCAGTACTTC
CDR3: CSGRTGGRSNEQYF

D: .
V: TRBV5-1
size: .
J: TRBJ1-4
DNA: TGCGCCAGCAGCTTGGGACGGGCAACTAATGAAAAACTGTTTTTT
CDR3: CASSLGRATNEKLFF

D: .
V: TRBV19
size: few
J: TRBJ1-4
DNA: TGTGCCAGTCAAGATGACTCCGCAACTAATGAAAAACTGTTTTTT
CDR3: CASQDDSATNEKLFF

D: .
V: TRBV19
size: .
J: TRBJ2-2
DNA: TGTGCCAGTAGCCCTCCGCGGGGTGGGAACACCGGGGAGCTGTTTTTT
CDR3: CASSPPRGGNTGELFF

D: TRBD1
V: TRBV11-2
size: many
J: TRBJ2-7
DNA: TGTGCCAGCAGCTTAGCGATACAGGGGGCGAGCCACGAGCAGTACTTC
CDR3: CASSLAIQGASHEQYF

D: .
V: TRBV20-1
size: .
J: TRBJ2-5
DNA: TGCAGTGCTGAGGACAGTGGGGAGACCCAGTACTTC
CDR3: CSAEDSGETQYF

D: .
V: TRBV7-7
size: .
J: TRBJ2-5
DNA: TGTGCTAGCAGCCTTACGGGCGGGGTCAGAGAGACCCAGTACTTC
CDR3: CASSLTGGVRETQYF